The 19 T cell receptor beta chains below come from one sample, sequenced in a study of T cell responses to AZD1222 COVID-19 vaccine (dated by TCRdb to the early 2020s). The library relied on the immunoSEQ multiplex PCR assay. The source is immuneACCESS, and TCRdb retained only in-frame sequences with V and J called. Part of the clones is not carried over; for the studies checked, unresolved V genes explain less than half of this, and the remainder is unexplained. This sample holds approximately 110,000 clones; 70% to 90% were observed only once. Under 3% of the sample comes from the top ten. The time point label for this specimen denotes: about 28 days (+/-7) after the second vaccine dose. Sequenced here: peripheral blood, sampled 28 days after the second AZD1222 dose. Receptors were obtained from an adult who received the AZD1222 COVID-19 vaccine.

The genes are TRBV6-5 and TRBJ2-1; no definite D call. CDR1 is MNHEY and CDR2 is SVGAGI in the germline V gene. The CDR3 loop spans 12 amino acids. V was clipped by 4 bases and J by 9 bases, with 10 bases between them. The CDR3 spells CASSLPGGEQFF. DNA for the CDR3: TGTGCCAGCAGTTTACCAGGCGGTGAGCAGTTCTTC.

This clone was found a few times. The J gene is TRBJ2-1, the V gene TRBV6-5; unclear D gene. Germline assignment: CDR1 MNHEY and CDR2 SVGAGI. The ends were cut back, 0 bases at V and 4 bases at J, with 10 bases in the middle. This CDR3 region has 15 residues. As DNA, the CDR3 is TGTGCCAGCAGTTACTCCCAGGCGGATTACAATGAGCAGTTCTTC. Amino acids: CASSYSQADYNEQFF.

This chain links TRBV28 with TRBJ1-1; no firm D call. Trimming took off 2 bases at V and 5 bases at J, with 15 bases between the two ends. In germline, CDR1 is MDHEN, CDR2 SYDVKM. This CDR3 has 15 amino acids. For the CDR3, the DNA is TGTGCCAGCAGTTTAATATCGGGGTTTTGGACTGAAGCTTTCTTT. This codes for CASSLISGFWTEAFF.

The CDR3 sequence is CASSLAGRVNTEAFF. In DNA form, the CDR3 reads TGTGCCAGCAGCCTGGCTGGGCGGGTGAACACTGAAGCTTTCTTT. The J gene is TRBJ1-1, the V gene TRBV3-1 (or the pseudogene TRBV3-2), with D unclear. CDR3 length equals 15 residues. Germline V gene data show CDR1 as LGHDT and CDR2 as YNNKEL (reference sequence). V was cut by 4 bases and J by 0 bases, with 12 bases left in between.

The chain is built from TRBV3-1 (or the pseudogene TRBV3-2) and TRBJ1-2, with D possibly matching TRBD1 (6 bases). The V end lost 4 bases, the J end lost 6 bases, and 21 bases lay between the germline ends. CDR1 and CDR2 from the germline V gene are LGHDT and YNNKEL (reference sequence). This CDR3 has 16 amino acids. The CDR3 DNA sequence: TGTGCCAGCAGCCGAGCGGCGGGGGCTCGAAGCGATGGCTACACCTTC. This translates into CASSRAAGARSDGYTF.

CDR3 protein: CASSSGGTSSSTDTQYF. CDR3 DNA sequence: TGTGCCAGCAGCTCCGGAGGTACTAGTAGCTCCACAGATACGCAGTATTTT. This rearrangement joins TRBV5-4 to TRBJ2-3; tentatively, D is TRBD2 (5 bases). Germline loops: CDR1 SGHNT, CDR2 YYREEE (reference sequence). The CDR3 covers 17 residues. V was trimmed by 3 bases and J by 2 bases, leaving 19 bases between them.

The V gene is TRBV2, the J gene TRBJ2-5; 9 bases agree with TRBD1. The CDR3 spans 13 residues. V shed 8 bases, J shed 3 bases, and the junction held 4 bases outside the gene matches. Germline lookup yields CDR1 SNHLY and CDR2 FYNNEI. The CDR3 region has the DNA TGTGCCAGCGTCCGGGACAGGGAAGAGACCCAGTACTTC. It specifies CASVRDREETQYF.

The rearrangement joins TRBV5-5 to TRBJ2-7, with 8 positions matching TRBD1. The CDR3 extends over 13 amino acids. J lost 8 bases, V lost 4 bases, and 8 bases had no gene match. Germline CDR1 SGHKS, CDR2 YYEKEE (reference sequence). DNA of the CDR3: TGTGCCAGCAGCCGGGACAGGCGAACTAAGCAGTACTTC. Protein sequence: CASSRDRRTKQYF.

The CDR3 region is CASSSPVDEQFF. CDR3 sequence (DNA): TGTGCCAGCAGCTCACCCGTCGATGAGCAGTTCTTC. V usage is TRBV28 and J usage is TRBJ2-1; D is unresolved. Trimming left V 6 bases short and J 8 bases short, with 11 bases between. CDR3 size: 12 residues. Germline V gene lookup returns CDR1 MDHEN and CDR2 SYDVKM.

V gene TRBV28 combines with J gene TRBJ2-2; D is possibly TRBD1 (6 bases). Germline V gene data show CDR1 as MDHEN and CDR2 as SYDVKM. CDR3 length equals 16 residues. Trimming removed 6 bases from V and 1 base from J, with 15 bases in between. The CDR3 reads CASRIIQGLNTGELFF. The CDR3 DNA reads TGTGCCAGCAGGATAATACAGGGATTGAACACCGGGGAGCTGTTTTTT.

The chain joins TRBV6-1 to TRBJ1-5, with D maybe TRBD1 (6 bases). The ends were cut back, 3 bases at V and 10 bases at J, with 16 bases in the middle. CDR3 length: 14 amino acids. Germline V CDR1 and CDR2: MNHNS, SASEGT. The CDR3 DNA follows: TGTGCCAGCAGTGAGGCCAACAGGGAATCTCCCCAGCATTTT. Translation: CASSEANRESPQHF.

The CDR3 reads CATSEVGQGPTYNEQFF. CDR3 nucleotides: TGTGCCACCAGTGAAGTTGGACAGGGACCGACCTACAATGAGCAGTTCTTC. The gene calls are TRBV24-1 and TRBJ2-1; 8 bases are shared with TRBD1. Looked up from germline, CDR1 is KGHDR and CDR2 is SFDVKD. Trimming cost V 4 bases and J 2 bases; bases outside gene matches: 9. The CDR3 is 17 amino acids.

This chain links TRBV7-9 with TRBJ2-7; no firm D call. There are 14 residues in the CDR3. Germline assignment: CDR1 SEHNR and CDR2 FQNEAQ (reference sequence). V gave up 0 bases and J gave up 3 bases, with 9 bases separating them. The CDR3 spells CASSLAWGSYEQYF. The CDR3 DNA follows: TGTGCCAGCAGCTTAGCGTGGGGTAGCTACGAGCAGTACTTC.

This clone appeared a single time. V is TRBV5-5 and J is TRBJ1-5; D gene unclear. The V gene lost 4 bases and the J gene lost 4 bases, with 18 bases spanning the gap. The CDR3 covers 16 residues. In germline, CDR1 is SGHKS, CDR2 YYEKEE (reference sequence). CDR3 nucleotides: TGTGCCAGCAGCAGCCAATTGAGGTTGGAGAATCAGCCCCAGCATTTT. Translation: CASSSQLRLENQPQHF.

V usage is TRBV7-6 and J usage is TRBJ2-3; TRBD2 matches at 9 bases. The CDR3 spans 17 residues. Germline V gene data show CDR1 as SGHVS and CDR2 as FNYEAQ. The V and J ends lost 5 bases and 0 bases, in that order; junction bases with no gene match: 9. This CDR3 reads CASSQKTLAGSTDTQYF. CDR3 bases: TGTGCCAGCAGCCAGAAGACCCTAGCGGGGAGCACAGATACGCAGTATTTT.

The rearrangement joins TRBV19 to TRBJ1-2; a weak D match, TRBD1 (6 bases). The CDR3 contains 14 residues. Germline V gene lookup returns CDR1 LNHDA and CDR2 SQIVND (reference sequence). V gave up 7 bases and J gave up 4 bases, with 16 bases separating them. CDR3 amino acids: CASTTRGSPYGYTF. For the CDR3, the DNA is TGTGCCAGTACCACCAGGGGCTCACCCTATGGCTACACCTTC.

The chain employs TRBV19 and TRBJ2-7; 14 bases match TRBD2. V was clipped by 8 bases and J by 4 bases; unmatched bases: 19. The CDR3 is 19 amino acids. In germline, CDR1 is LNHDA, CDR2 SQIVND (reference sequence). The CDR3 nucleotides read TGTGCCAGTGCCTACCGGGGGGGCTCAGGGACTAGCGGGAGTTACGAGCAGTACTTC. Protein product: CASAYRGGSGTSGSYEQYF. Looking up the rest from reference TRBV19 and TRBJ2-7 gives the full variable domain: DGGITQSPKYLFRKEGQNVTLSCEQNLNHDAMYWYRQDPGQGLRLIYYSQIVNDFQKGDIAEGYSVSREKKESFPLTVTSAQKNPTAFYLCASAYRGGSGTSGSYEQYFGPGTRLTVT.

This clone turned up a few times. This chain joins TRBV25-1 and TRBJ2-5, with D perhaps matching TRBD1 or TRBD2 (5 bases each). Germline V CDR1 and CDR2: MGHDK, SYGVNS. V gave up 6 bases and J gave up 1 base, with 12 bases separating them. CDR3 length: 14 residues. The DNA of the CDR3 is TGTGCCAGCAGCAGGGTGGGGGTCCAAGAGACCCAGTACTTC. Its protein product is CASSRVGVQETQYF. The full variable domain, completed using reference TRBV25-1 and TRBJ2-5, is EADIYQTPRYLVIGTGKKITLECSQTMGHDKMYWYQQDPGMELHLIHYSYGVNSTEKGDLSSESTVSRIRTEHFPLTLESARPSHTSQYLCASSRVGVQETQYFGPGTRLLVL.

This clone appeared a single time. V and J are TRBV19 and TRBJ2-3; TRBD2 matches 8 bases. CDR1 is LNHDA and CDR2 is SQIVND in the germline V gene (reference sequence). V dropped 1 base and J dropped 1; count of bases not matched to a gene: 4. The CDR3 covers 16 residues. The CDR3 is CASSIGAAGGTDTQYF. The CDR3 bases are TGTGCCAGTAGTATAGGTGCAGCGGGAGGCACAGATACGCAGTATTTT.